Described below is a single TCR beta chain sequence and its context. Its antigen is not identified. Only in-frame clones appear in the TCRdb table, and some are missing; sequencing was by immunoSEQ multiplex PCR. The sample records some 150,000 clones, 80% to 95% being singletons. Per the germline V gene, CDR1 is SGDLS and CDR2 is YYNGEE. The CDR3 is 18 amino acids. The trim removed 4 bases at V and 5 bases at J, leaving 15 bases unmatched. This entry is derived from a study of T cell responses to AZD1222 COVID-19 vaccine. General study results and limits: The number of AZD1222 recipients seropositive at baseline was only five or six. Spike-wide coverage was observed for vaccine-associated CD4 TCRs, with dominant responses at 160-218 and 743-854. Females made up more of the donors, who were largely white British, and clonal diversity may have come out too low. Reports say nearly half of spike-specific TCRs go after unmutated variant regions.

The sequenced sample was peripheral blood, obtained 28 days after the second AZD1222 dose. The clonotype was recovered from an adult who received the AZD1222 COVID-19 vaccine. The rearrangement links TRBV9 to TRBJ2-2, with 9 bases matching TRBD2. The DNA for the CDR3 is TGTGCCAGCAGCCGCGGCGGGAGGGGGCTTAGGGTTACCGGGGAGCTGTTTTTT. Its translation: CASSRGGRGLRVTGELFF. The full variable domain, completed using reference TRBV9 and TRBJ2-2, is DSGVTQTPKHLITATGQRVTLRCSPRSGDLSVYWYQQSLDQGLQFLIQYYNGEERAKGNILERFSAQQFPDLHSELNLSSLELGDSALYFCASSRGGRGLRVTGELFFGEGSRLTVL.